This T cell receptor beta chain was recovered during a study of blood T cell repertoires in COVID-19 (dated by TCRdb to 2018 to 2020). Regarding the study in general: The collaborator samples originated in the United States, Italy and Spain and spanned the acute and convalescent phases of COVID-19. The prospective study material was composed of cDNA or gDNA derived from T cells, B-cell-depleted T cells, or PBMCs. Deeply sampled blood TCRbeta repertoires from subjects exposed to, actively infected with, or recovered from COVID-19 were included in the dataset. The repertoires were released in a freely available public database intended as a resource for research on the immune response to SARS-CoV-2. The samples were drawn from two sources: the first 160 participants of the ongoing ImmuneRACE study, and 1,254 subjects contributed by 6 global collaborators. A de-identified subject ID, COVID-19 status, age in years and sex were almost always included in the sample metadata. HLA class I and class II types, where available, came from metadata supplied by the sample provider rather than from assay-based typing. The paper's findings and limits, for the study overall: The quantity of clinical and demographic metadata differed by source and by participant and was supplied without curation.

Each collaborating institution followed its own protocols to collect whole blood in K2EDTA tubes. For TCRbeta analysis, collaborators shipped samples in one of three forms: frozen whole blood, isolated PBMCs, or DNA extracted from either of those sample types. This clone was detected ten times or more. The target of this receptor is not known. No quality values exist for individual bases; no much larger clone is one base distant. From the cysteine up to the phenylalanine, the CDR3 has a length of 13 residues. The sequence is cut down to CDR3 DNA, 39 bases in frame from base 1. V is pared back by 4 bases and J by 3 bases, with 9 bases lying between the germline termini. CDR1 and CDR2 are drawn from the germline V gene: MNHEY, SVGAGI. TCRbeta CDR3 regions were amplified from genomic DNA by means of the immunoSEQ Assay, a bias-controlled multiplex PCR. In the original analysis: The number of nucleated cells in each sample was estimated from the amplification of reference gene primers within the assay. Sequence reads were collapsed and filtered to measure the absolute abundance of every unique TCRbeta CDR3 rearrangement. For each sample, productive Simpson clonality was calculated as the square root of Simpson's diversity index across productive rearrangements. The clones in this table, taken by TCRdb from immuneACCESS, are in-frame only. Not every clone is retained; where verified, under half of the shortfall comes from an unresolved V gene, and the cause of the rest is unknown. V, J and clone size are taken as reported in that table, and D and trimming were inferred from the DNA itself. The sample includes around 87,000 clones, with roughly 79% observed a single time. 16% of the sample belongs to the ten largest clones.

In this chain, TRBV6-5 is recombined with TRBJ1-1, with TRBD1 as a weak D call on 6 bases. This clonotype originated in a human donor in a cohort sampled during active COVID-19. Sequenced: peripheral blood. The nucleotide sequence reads TGTGCCAGCAGTTGGGGGCTAGACACTGAAGCTTTCTTT. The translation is CASSWGLDTEAFF.